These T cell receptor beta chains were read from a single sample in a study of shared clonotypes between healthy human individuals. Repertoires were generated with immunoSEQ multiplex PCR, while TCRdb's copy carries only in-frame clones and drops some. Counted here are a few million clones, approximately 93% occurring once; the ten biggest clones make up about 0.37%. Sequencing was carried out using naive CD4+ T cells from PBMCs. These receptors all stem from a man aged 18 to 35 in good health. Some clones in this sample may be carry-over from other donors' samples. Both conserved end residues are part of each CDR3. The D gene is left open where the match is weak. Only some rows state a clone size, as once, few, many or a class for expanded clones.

CDR3: CASSPSPSTDTQYF
DNA: TGTGCCAGCAGCCCCTCCCCTAGCACAGATACGCAGTATTTT
D: .
J: TRBJ2-3
V: TRBV11-3
size: once

CDR3: CASSWGQGGYEQYF
DNA: TGCGCCAGCAGCTGGGGACAGGGTGGCTACGAGCAGTACTTC
D: TRBD1
J: TRBJ2-7
V: TRBV5-1
size: once

CDR3: CASSPQPRGSTGELFF
DNA: TGTGCCAGCAGTCCCCAACCCAGGGGAAGCACCGGGGAGCTGTTTTTT
D: .
J: TRBJ2-2
V: TRBV7-7
size: .

CDR3: CASSFGAGEETQYF
DNA: TGCGCCAGCAGCTTCGGGGCGGGAGAAGAGACCCAGTACTTC
D: TRBD2
J: TRBJ2-5
V: TRBV5-1
size: .

CDR3: CASSDRRAGSSEQFF
DNA: TGTGCCAGCAGTGACCGTCGGGCAGGTAGTAGCGAGCAGTTCTTC
D: .
J: TRBJ2-1
V: TRBV6-1
size: .

CDR3: CASSQFGNLQYNEQFF
DNA: TGTGCCAGCAGCCAATTCGGGAACCTGCAATACAATGAGCAGTTCTTC
D: .
J: TRBJ2-1
V: TRBV4-2
size: once

CDR3: CASSRQGKRVGNQPQHF
DNA: TGTGCCAGCAGTAGACAGGGGAAGCGGGTTGGCAATCAGCCCCAGCATTTT
D: TRBD1
J: TRBJ1-5
V: TRBV2
size: .

CDR3: CASSQAGGQETQYF
DNA: TGTGCCAGCAGCCAGGCTGGGGGGCAAGAGACCCAGTACTTC
D: .
J: TRBJ2-5
V: TRBV7-2
size: .

CDR3: CASSGQGRGSGANVLTF
DNA: TGTGCCAGCAGTGGACAGGGGCGGGGATCTGGGGCCAACGTCCTGACTTTC
D: TRBD1
J: TRBJ2-6
V: TRBV7-2
size: .

CDR3: CASSVIGYAYEQYF
DNA: TGTGCCAGCAGTGTTATTGGGTACGCCTACGAGCAGTACTTC
D: .
J: TRBJ2-7
V: TRBV6-4
size: .

CDR3: CASERRRQAINVNQPQHF
DNA: TGTGCCAGCGAGCGGAGGAGACAGGCCATAAACGTTAATCAGCCCCAGCATTTT
D: .
J: TRBJ1-5
V: TRBV2
size: once

CDR3: CASSPGQPQGSYEQYF
DNA: TGTGCCAGCTCACCGGGACAGCCCCAAGGTTCCTACGAGCAGTACTTC
D: TRBD1
J: TRBJ2-7
V: TRBV18
size: .

CDR3: CASGLAGGDYEQYF
DNA: TGTGCCAGCGGACTGGCGGGAGGAGATTACGAGCAGTACTTC
D: TRBD2
J: TRBJ2-7
V: TRBV6-5
size: .

CDR3: CAGSLGPRGNTEAFF
DNA: TGCGCCGGCAGCTTGGGCCCACGGGGGAACACTGAAGCTTTCTTT
D: .
J: TRBJ1-1
V: TRBV5-1
size: .